This paragraph covers one T cell receptor (beta chain) sequence. The source of the sample is a study of cytomegalovirus exposure and HLA in healthy donors. Vbeta (60) and Jbeta (13) primers were used in the PCR. This table comes from immunoSEQ multiplex PCR, and its TCRdb copy is limited to in-frame clones, with some not included. The sample records 120,000 or so clones, 60% to 85% being singletons. Sequencing was carried out using PBMCs. The clonotype was recovered from a human donor in good health.

The CDR3 nucleotides read TGTGCCAGCAGCCCTGACAGGGGGCAAGAAGCTTTCTTT. This gives the protein CASSPDRGQEAFF. The V and J genes are TRBV11-2 and TRBJ1-1; 10 nucleotides agree with TRBD1. Trimming took 5 bases from V and 8 from J; bases not matched to a gene: 5. Germline lookup yields CDR1 SGHAT and CDR2 FQNNGV. The CDR3 is made up of 13 amino acids.